This T cell receptor beta chain was documented in a study of T-cell reconstitution after alpha-beta-depleted transplantation in children. CDR3 length: 14 amino acids. Germline CDR1 and CDR2: MNHEY and SMNVEV (reference sequence). Trimming cost V 2 bases and J 7 bases, with 12 bases left between them. Unique molecular identifiers were incorporated into the prepared TCRbeta library. TCRdb redid the calling of the PCR reads with MiXCR, one entry per CDR3 protein. The repertoire has about 870,000 distinct CDR3 sequences, approximately 15% of them found once; the top ten carry roughly 4.8%. This clonotype was obtained from a male patient aged 10 to 17 who had a stem cell transplant for acute lymphoblastic leukemia, so the T cells may come from the graft donor. V gene TRBV27 combines with J gene TRBJ1-5; D is ambiguous. Sequencing was performed on PBMCs, mostly from graft donor cells, taken 360 days after TCRalphabeta/CD19-depleted stem cell transplant. CDR3 DNA: TGTGCCAGCAGTTTAAGAACAGATAGACAGCCCCAGCATTTT. Translation gives CASSLRTDRQPQHF.